This T cell receptor beta chain appears in the sequencing data of a study of blood T cell repertoires in COVID-19. Study as a whole: From the United States, Italy and Spain came samples of acute and convalescent COVID-19. The cDNA or gDNA used as material had been derived from T cells, B-cell-depleted T cells, or PBMCs.

Losses at the gene ends were 1 base for V and 3 bases for J; bases not matched to a gene: 4. There are 16 residues in the CDR3. Germline CDR1 MGHRA, CDR2 YSYEKL. Per the authors' pipeline: Amplification with reference gene primers provided the estimates of nucleated cell counts. This table comes from immunoSEQ multiplex PCR, and its TCRdb copy is limited to in-frame clones, with some not included. That table is the source of V, J and clone size, and D and trimming were worked out from the DNA. The sample yields 130,000 to 150,000 clones, over 85% seen once. The sequence was collected from a human donor in a cohort sampled during active COVID-19. This rearrangement joins TRBV4-1 to TRBJ2-2; TRBD2 matches at 8 bases. Sequenced input: peripheral blood. The CDR3 loop reads CASSQVGGADTGELFF. The CDR3 DNA reads TGCGCCAGCAGCCAAGTCGGGGGGGCGGACACCGGGGAGCTGTTTTTT.